This T cell receptor (beta chain) was documented in a study of CD8+ T cells in alopecia areata. Described treatment: oral pan-JAK inhibitor, 5-10 mg twice daily. Study-wide findings and caveats: Clonality in the scalp and expanded CD8+ clones ranked among the top 100 were significantly decreased by tofacitinib. Affected scalp, especially in alopecia totalis/universalis, had a higher clonality than normal scalp did.

Regarding this clone: Antigen unknown.

It was cDNA, reverse transcribed from extracted RNA, that served as the sequencing template. Sequencing used immunoSEQ multiplex PCR; TCRdb keeps in-frame clones, though not all of them. In the table there are 210,000 or so clones, more than 55% of which are singletons. This CDR3 is 14 amino acids long. Germline CDR1 is SQVTM and CDR2 is ANQGSEA. V lost 3 bases and J lost 5, with 15 bases in between. The J gene is TRBJ2-3, the V gene TRBV29-1, with D possibly TRBD2 on 6 matching bases. Sequenced material: CD4+ T cells sorted from blood, taken between weeks 43 and 45, from a patient treated with tofacitinib. This clonotype was sampled from a human donor with alopecia areata. In DNA form, the CDR3 reads TGCAGCGTTGACCCGGACGGGCGGGGAGATACGCAGTATTTT. Residues: CSVDPDGRGDTQYF.